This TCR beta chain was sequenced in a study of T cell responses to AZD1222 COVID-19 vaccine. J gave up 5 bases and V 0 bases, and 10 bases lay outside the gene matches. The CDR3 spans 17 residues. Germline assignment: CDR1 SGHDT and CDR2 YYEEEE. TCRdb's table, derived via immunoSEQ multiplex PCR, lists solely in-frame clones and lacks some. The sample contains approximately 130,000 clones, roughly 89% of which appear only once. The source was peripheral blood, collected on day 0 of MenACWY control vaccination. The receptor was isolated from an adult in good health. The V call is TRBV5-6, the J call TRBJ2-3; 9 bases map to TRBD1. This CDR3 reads CASSLARNRGQGDTQYF. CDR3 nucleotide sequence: TGTGCCAGCAGCTTGGCCCGGAACAGGGGGCAAGGAGATACGCAGTATTTT.